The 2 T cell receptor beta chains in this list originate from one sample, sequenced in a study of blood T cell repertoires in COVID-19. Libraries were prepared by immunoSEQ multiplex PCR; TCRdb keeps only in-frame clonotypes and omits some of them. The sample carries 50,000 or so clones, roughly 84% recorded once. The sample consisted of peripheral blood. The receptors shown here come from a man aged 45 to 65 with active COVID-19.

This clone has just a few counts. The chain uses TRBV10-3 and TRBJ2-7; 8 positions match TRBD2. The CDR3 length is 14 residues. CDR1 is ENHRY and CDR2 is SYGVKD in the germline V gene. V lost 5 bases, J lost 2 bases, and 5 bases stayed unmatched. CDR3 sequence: CAISLTSEAYEQYF. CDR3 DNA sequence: TGTGCCATCAGTTTGACTAGCGAGGCCTACGAGCAGTACTTC.

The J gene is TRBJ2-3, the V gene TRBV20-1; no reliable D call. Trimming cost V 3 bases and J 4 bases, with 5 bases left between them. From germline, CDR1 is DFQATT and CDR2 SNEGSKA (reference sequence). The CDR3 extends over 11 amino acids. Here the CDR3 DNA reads TGCAGTGCTAGTCGCGCAGATACGCAGTATTTT. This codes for CSASRADTQYF.